The 27 T cell receptor beta chains reported below all come from one sample, sequenced in a study of T cells in Graves' hyperthyroidism and ophthalmopathy. Regions amplified from RNA transcripts were the TCR beta CDR3 regions. First-round RT-PCR with HTBI primers amplified the TCR CDR3 region. In TCRdb, the multiplex PCR reads were re-called with MiXCR into one record per CDR3 protein. The sample includes a few hundred thousand distinct CDR3 sequences, roughly 15% seen only once; the top ten take more than 30%. The sequenced sample was blood. Receptors were obtained from a woman aged 50 to 60 with Graves' hyperthyroidism that later progressed to Graves' ophthalmopathy.

This clonotype was detected only a few times. V is TRBV20-1 and J is TRBJ2-2; 9 bases are shared with TRBD1. The CDR3 has 15 amino acids. Trimming cost V 5 bases and J 7 bases; bases outside gene matches: 11. Germline CDR1 and CDR2: DFQATT and SNEGSKA (reference sequence). CDR3 in DNA: TGCAGTGCTCCCGGGACAGGGTTCGTTAGCGGGGAGCTGTTTTTT. It translates to CSAPGTGFVSGELFF.

This sequence joins TRBV10-1 and TRBJ2-3; D is tentatively TRBD1 or TRBD2 (5 bases each). This CDR3 has 14 residues. V gave up 6 bases and J gave up 0 bases, with 10 bases separating them. Germline loops: CDR1 WNHNN, CDR2 SYGVQD (reference sequence). The CDR3 DNA is TGCGCCAGCAGAGAGGGGACCAGCACAGATACGCAGTATTTT. Its protein product is CASREGTSTDTQYF.

At least ten counts were recorded for this clonotype. The V call is TRBV28, the J call TRBJ2-7; tentative D call: TRBD1 (6 bases). The CDR3 runs to 15 residues. V lost 4 bases to trimming and J lost 3 bases, with 16 bases between them. CDR1 is MDHEN and CDR2 is SYDVKM in the germline V gene. The CDR3 protein is CASSSKGTTFYEQYF. The CDR3 nucleotides read TGTGCCAGCAGTTCGAAGGGGACAACCTTCTACGAGCAGTACTTC.

This clonotype was recorded many times. The chain combines TRBV27 with TRBJ2-1; TRBD2 matches 10 bases. The germline V gene has CDR1 MNHEY and CDR2 SMNVEV (reference sequence). V shed 3 bases, J shed 4 bases, and the junction held 6 bases outside the gene matches. The CDR3 sequence is 16 residues long. The CDR3 bases are TGTGCCAGCAGTTTGCGAGGGACTAGCGTATACAATGAGCAGTTCTTC. Its protein is CASSLRGTSVYNEQFF.

This clonotype was counted at least ten times. The gene calls are TRBV28 and TRBJ2-5; no reliable D call. Deletions cut 5 bases from V and 5 bases from J, with 9 bases between. Germline V gene sequence: CDR1 MDHEN, CDR2 SYDVKM. The CDR3 is 12 residues long. CDR3 sequence (DNA): TGTGCCAGCAGTGGCTTGGGGGAGACCCAGTACTTC. Residues: CASSGLGETQYF.

This clonotype was detected ten times or more. The chain has TRBV6-2 or TRBV6-3 and TRBJ2-7; D remains ambiguous. Germline V CDR1 and CDR2: MNHEY, SVGEGT. Trimming cost V 7 bases and J 3 bases, with 10 bases left between them. This CDR3 has 12 residues. The CDR3 DNA reads TGTGCCAGCAAGGACGAAGGCTACGAGCAGTACTTC. Its translation: CASKDEGYEQYF.

This chain links TRBV7-8 with TRBJ1-1; TRBD1 agrees at 8 bases. The CDR3 runs 14 residues. With 6 bases clipped from V and 5 bases from J, the junction kept 8 bases outside the gene matches. The germline V gene has CDR1 SGHVS and CDR2 FQNEAQ. CDR3 loop: CASSITGGRTEAFF. CDR3 bases: TGTGCCAGCAGTATAACAGGGGGGAGAACTGAAGCTTTCTTT.

This clonotype was recorded many times. The chain is built from TRBV6-6 and TRBJ2-7, with 10 bases that match TRBD2. Germline values: CDR1 MNHNY, CDR2 SVGAGI (reference sequence). V trimming: 2 bases; J trimming: 2 bases; junction bases outside the gene matches: 9. The CDR3 runs to 17 residues. Here the CDR3 DNA reads TGTGCCAGCAGTTACAACCTCGGGACTAGCGACCCCTACGAGCAGTACTTC. It encodes CASSYNLGTSDPYEQYF.

As to this clonotype: One junction end does not reproduce the germline sequence, and a read error may be involved. The chain employs TRBV10-3 and TRBJ1-2; D is uncertain. Germline V gene data show CDR1 as ENHRY and CDR2 as SYGVKD. This CDR3 region has 14 residues. The CDR3 nucleotides are TGTGCCATCACTCGCCGGTGGATCAGCGATGGCTACGCCTTC. This sequence encodes CAITRRWISDGYAF.

The V gene is TRBV7-6, the J gene TRBJ2-7; TRBD2 matches at 9 bases. The CDR3 is made up of 15 amino acids. The germline V gene encodes CDR1 SGHVS and CDR2 FNYEAQ. V was pared by 5 bases and J by 3 bases, with 8 bases of the junction left unmatched. The CDR3 DNA is TGTGCCAGCAGCCCTATTAGCGGGAGAAGCTACGAGCAGTACTTC. Translated, it gives CASSPISGRSYEQYF.

This clonotype showed up just a few times. This rearrangement joins TRBV5-6 to TRBJ1-1; D might be TRBD1 (6 bases). This CDR3 has 17 residues. V was shortened by 5 bases and J by 11 bases, with 31 bases between the two germline ends. Germline CDR1 SGHDT, CDR2 YYEEEE. The CDR3 DNA is TGTGCCAGCAGTCGCAGGGGCGCCAGCCTACTTGAGGTATCTGCTTTCTTT. Its translation is CASSRRGASLLEVSAFF.

In this sample, this clonotype turned up a few times. V and J are TRBV5-8 and TRBJ1-1; tentative D call: TRBD1 (5 bases). The CDR3 loop spans 17 amino acids. CDR1 SGHTS and CDR2 YDEGEE come from the germline V gene. V shed 2 bases and J shed 0 bases, with 17 bases lying between them. The CDR3 loop reads CASSFRGSLRLNTEAFF. CDR3 bases: TGTGCCAGCAGCTTTCGGGGCTCCCTCCGGCTGAACACTGAAGCTTTCTTT. The full variable domain, its missing parts supplied by reference TRBV5-8 and TRBJ1-1, is EAGVTQSPTHLIKTRGQQATLRCSPISGHTSVYWYQQALGLGLQFLLWYDEGEERNRGNFPPRFSGRQFPNYSSELNVNALELEDSALYLCASSFRGSLRLNTEAFFGQGTRLTVV.

This chain links TRBV5-5 with TRBJ1-1, with 8 bases fitting TRBD1. The CDR3 runs to 14 residues. Germline CDR1 reads SGHKS; CDR2 reads YYEKEE (reference sequence). The ends lost 3 bases at V and 5 bases at J; junction bases unmatched: 6. The chain's CDR3 is CASSYRQGWTEAFF. The CDR3 bases are TGTGCCAGCAGCTACCGACAGGGGTGGACTGAAGCTTTCTTT.

This clonotype was recorded many times. V is TRBV12-3 or TRBV12-4 and J is TRBJ1-3; no firm D call. V lost 3 bases and J lost 0, with 12 bases in between. The CDR3 length is 16 residues. CDR3 in amino acids: CASSFTVRHSGNTIYF. The CDR3 DNA reads TGTGCCAGCAGTTTTACAGTTCGACACTCTGGAAACACCATATATTTT.

This clonotype has just a few counts. This chain joins TRBV10-3 and TRBJ2-7; 11 bases match TRBD1. Trimming removed 2 bases from V and 6 bases from J; junction bases left unmatched: 6. Germline V gives CDR1 ENHRY, CDR2 SYGVKD. CDR3 size: 15 residues. The CDR3: CAISEPGQGEGEQYF. The CDR3 DNA reads TGTGCCATCAGTGAGCCGGGACAGGGGGAAGGCGAGCAGTACTTC.

This clonotype was recorded many times. J is TRBJ1-1 and V is TRBV11-2; D might be TRBD1 (6 bases). Trimming removed 0 bases from V and 4 bases from J, with 12 bases in between. This CDR3 spans 15 amino acids. Looked up from germline, CDR1 is SGHAT and CDR2 is FQNNGV. The CDR3 reads CASSLEPGAATEAFF. CDR3 nucleotides: TGTGCCAGCAGCTTAGAACCAGGGGCGGCCACTGAAGCTTTCTTT.

A note on this clonotype: One junction end disagrees with the germline gene, perhaps due to a read error. This chain links TRBV18 with TRBJ2-3; D gene unclear. Germline-derived CDR1 and CDR2 are KGHSH and LQKENI. The CDR3 has 14 residues. The CDR3 DNA is TGTGCCAACTCACCACCCGCGCCGGGAGATACGCAGTATTTT. As protein: CANSPPAPGDTQYF.

The chain is built from TRBV7-3 and TRBJ1-6; D unclear. This CDR3 has 13 residues. V lost 5 bases, J lost 10 bases, and 12 bases lay in between. The germline V gene has CDR1 SGHTA and CDR2 FQGTGA. CDR3 in DNA: TGTGCCAGCAGCCCAGACCGACGATCACCCCTCCACTTT. Translation gives CASSPDRRSPLHF. The full variable domain, in which reference TRBV7-3 and TRBJ1-6 provide the parts outside the CDR3, is GAGVSQTPSNKVTEKGKYVELRCDPISGHTALYWYRQSLGQGPEFLIYFQGTGAADDSGLPNDRFFAVRPEGSVSTLKIQRTERGDSAVYLCASSPDRRSPLHFGNGTRLTVT.

This clonotype was observed at least ten times. This chain connects TRBV6-1 to TRBJ2-7, with 10 bases matching TRBD2. The junction had 5 bases not matched to a gene; V was cut back by 6 bases and J by 0 bases. Germline CDR1 is MNHNS and CDR2 is SASEGT. CDR3 length equals 15 residues. The CDR3 spells CASSPSGRASYEQYF. DNA of the CDR3: TGTGCCAGCAGCCCCAGCGGGAGGGCCTCCTACGAGCAGTACTTC.

This clonotype was recorded many times. The chain recombines TRBV11-2 with TRBJ2-1; D remains unclear. Germline CDR1 reads SGHAT; CDR2 reads FQNNGV. The length of the CDR3 is 14 residues. V was clipped by 2 bases and J by 2 bases, with 7 bases between them. The CDR3 DNA reads TGTGCCAGCAGCTTACGGCTAACCTACAATGAGCAGTTCTTC. This sequence encodes CASSLRLTYNEQFF.

This clonotype was seen repeatedly, ten times or more. The chain couples TRBV2 to TRBJ2-1, with a weak D call TRBD1 (6 bases). Trimming took 1 base from V and 3 from J, leaving 10 bases between them. Germline CDR1 is SNHLY and CDR2 is FYNNEI. The CDR3 sequence is 15 residues long. CDR3 sequence reads: CASSEVDSYYNEQFF. Written as DNA, the CDR3 is TGTGCCAGCAGTGAAGTGGACAGTTACTACAATGAGCAGTTCTTC.

A note on this clonotype: This could be a read error, since a much larger clone is one nucleotide away. This CDR3 is CASSTTGRVFYEQYF. In DNA, the CDR3 is TGTGCCAGCAGCACGACCGGGAGGGTCTTCTACGAGCAGTACTTC. This sequence joins TRBV7-9 and TRBJ2-7, with TRBD2 identical over 8 bases. Germline CDR1 and CDR2: SEHNR and FQNEAQ (reference sequence). This CDR3 region has 15 residues. Trimming took 5 bases from V and 3 from J; bases not matched to a gene: 9.

This clonotype was observed many times. V is TRBV2 and J is TRBJ1-2; no firm D call. The CDR3 has 13 residues. Per the germline V gene, CDR1 is SNHLY and CDR2 is FYNNEI. Trimming removed 5 bases from V and 6 bases from J, with 13 bases in between. This chain's CDR3 is CASSQSRQDGYTF. In nucleotides, the CDR3 is TGTGCCAGCAGTCAATCGAGGCAGGATGGCTACACCTTC.

This clonotype turned up a few times. The V and J genes are TRBV6-4 and TRBJ1-2; maybe TRBD1 (6 bases). V was trimmed by 2 bases and J by 4 bases, leaving 17 bases between them. Germline V CDR1 and CDR2: MRHNA, SNTAGT. This CDR3 region has 16 residues. CDR3 bases: TGTGCCAGCAGTGACACCCCCGAGGCAGGGGTCTATGGCTACACCTTC. It codes for CASSDTPEAGVYGYTF.

This clonotype has at least ten counts. The rearrangement uses TRBV3-1 and TRBJ2-1, with D uncertain. This CDR3 spans 13 amino acids. Trimming pared 2 bases from V and 6 bases from J, leaving 8 bases between. CDR1 and CDR2 (germline): LGHDT, YNNKEL (reference sequence). The CDR3 sequence is CASSQKATNEQFF. The CDR3 nucleotides are TGTGCCAGCAGCCAAAAGGCCACCAATGAGCAGTTCTTC.

The rearrangement joins TRBV15 to TRBJ1-4; TRBD1 might be the D (5 bases). The CDR3 consists of 14 residues. V gave up 6 bases and J gave up 7 bases, with 15 bases separating them. Germline V lookup: CDR1 LNHNV, CDR2 YYDKDF (reference sequence). The CDR3 reads CATRIEGRGEKLFF. CDR3 DNA: TGTGCCACCAGAATAGAGGGACGCGGTGAAAAACTGTTTTTT.

The chain has TRBV10-3 and TRBJ2-3, with 11 bases that match TRBD2. Looked up from germline, CDR1 is ENHRY and CDR2 is SYGVKD. CDR3 length: 16 amino acids. V lost 7 bases, J lost 2 bases, and 8 bases stayed unmatched. CDR3: CAITNRLAGNTDTQYF. Here the CDR3 DNA reads TGTGCCATCACCAATCGACTAGCGGGGAACACAGATACGCAGTATTTT.